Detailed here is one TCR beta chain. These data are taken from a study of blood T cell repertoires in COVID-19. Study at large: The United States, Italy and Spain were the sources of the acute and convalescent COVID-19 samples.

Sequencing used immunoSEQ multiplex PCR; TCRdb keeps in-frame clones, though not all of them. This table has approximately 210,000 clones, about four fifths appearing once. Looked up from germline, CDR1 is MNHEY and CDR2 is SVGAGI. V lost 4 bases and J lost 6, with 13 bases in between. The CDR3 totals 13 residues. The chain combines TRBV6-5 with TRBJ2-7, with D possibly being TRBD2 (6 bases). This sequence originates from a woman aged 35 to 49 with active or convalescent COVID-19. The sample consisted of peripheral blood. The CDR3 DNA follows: TGTGCCAGCAGTTTACGGGAGCCCAGCGAGCAGTACTTC. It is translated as CASSLREPSEQYF.